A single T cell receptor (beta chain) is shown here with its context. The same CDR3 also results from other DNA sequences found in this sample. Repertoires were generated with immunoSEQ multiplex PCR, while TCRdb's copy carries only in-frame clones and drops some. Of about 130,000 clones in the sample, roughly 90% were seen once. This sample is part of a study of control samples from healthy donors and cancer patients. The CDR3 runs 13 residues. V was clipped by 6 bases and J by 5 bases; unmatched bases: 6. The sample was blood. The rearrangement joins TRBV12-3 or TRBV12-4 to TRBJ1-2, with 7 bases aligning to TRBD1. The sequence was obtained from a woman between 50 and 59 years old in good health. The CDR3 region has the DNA TGTGCCAGCAGCTCGGGACAGAGTTATGGCTACACCTTC. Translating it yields CASSSGQSYGYTF.